This TCR beta chain was obtained from a study of shared clonotypes between healthy human individuals. Study background: Researchers drew samples from two women and a few men aged 18 to 49.

Assay execution proceeded at the deep level. Loaded into unsorted PBMC replicate PCRs was around 330 ng DNA, 25,000 to 30,000 T cell genomes. Sequenced by immunoSEQ multiplex PCR; TCRdb stores in-frame clones only, minus some. The sample lists around 500,000 clones; over 75% were seen once. Donation came from healthy HIV-negative adults that had no recent acute infections or vaccinations. The length of the CDR3 is 14 residues. Trimming stripped 6 bases from V and 2 bases from J, with 15 bases between. Germline assignment: CDR1 SQVTM and CDR2 ANQGSEA. The TCR originated in a woman aged 40 to 55 in good health. Some clones in this sample may be carry-over from other donors' samples. V is TRBV29-1 and J is TRBJ2-3; D unclear. The sample comprised PBMCs. This CDR3 reads CSVRGRWATDTQYF. In nucleotides, the CDR3 is TGCAGCGTCCGTGGACGCTGGGCCACAGATACGCAGTATTTT.